This TCR beta chain was profiled in a study of cytomegalovirus exposure and HLA in healthy donors. This clone was counted only a few times. The CDR3 sequence is 15 residues long. V trimming: 6 bases; J trimming: 6 bases; junction bases outside the gene matches: 11. Germline lookup yields CDR1 SNHLY and CDR2 FYNNEI. Use of 60 Vbeta and 13 Jbeta primers characterized the PCR. Sequencing used immunoSEQ multiplex PCR; TCRdb keeps in-frame clones, though not all of them. The table records 150,000 to 200,000 clones, approximately 86% of them present only once. The sequenced sample consisted of PBMCs. The gene calls are TRBV2 and TRBJ1-3; the match to TRBD1 covers 7 bases. The sequence was collected from a young woman in good health and CMV-seronegative. CDR3 loop: CASRADRVSVNTIYF. The CDR3 DNA is TGTGCCAGCAGAGCCGACAGGGTCAGCGTAAACACCATATATTTT. Together with reference TRBV2 and TRBJ1-3, the CDR3 gives the full variable domain: EPEVTQTPSHQVTQMGQEVILRCVPISNHLYFYWYRQILGQKVEFLVSFYNNEISEKSEIFDDQFSVERPDGSNFTLKIRSTKLEDSAMYFCASRADRVSVNTIYFGEGSWLTVV.